The T cell receptor (beta chain) described here comes from a study of blood T cells in healthy people across ages. Study findings and constraints: Long-lived donors carried more naive CD4+ cells and greater diversity than aged donors.

This CDR3 comprises 16 residues. The V gene lost 0 bases and the J gene lost 0 bases, with 15 bases spanning the gap. Per the germline V gene, CDR1 is DFQATT and CDR2 is SNEGSKA (reference sequence). This clonotype was seen many times. Its antigen is not known. Together with a sample-barcoded 5' primer, a J-beta primer mix was included in a second PCR lasting roughly 6 to 12 cycles. TCRdb reprocessed the 5' RACE reads with MiXCR, giving one entry per CDR3 protein. The top ten hold under 5% of the sample, which has around 1,600,000 distinct CDR3 sequences, about 45% seen once. The receptor comes from a woman aged 18-30 years in good health. What was sequenced was blood. The genes are TRBV20-1 and TRBJ2-7; D is undetermined. The CDR3 loop is CSARDGFGQSSYEQYF. CDR3 DNA sequence: TGCAGTGCTAGAGATGGGTTCGGGCAGAGCTCCTACGAGCAGTACTTC.